This T cell receptor (beta chain) was sequenced in a study of tumor and adjacent non-tumor tissue in lung cancer. Across the study: Histology: 11 to 13 adenocarcinoma, a couple of squamous cell carcinoma, 1 small cell lung cancer. General study findings and limits: In normal lung, the top 100 clones were significantly more dominant than in tumor. Higher tumor TCR diversity was associated with shorter survival. TCR diversity was significantly greater in tumor than normal lung tissue.

On this clonotype: Its antigen is undetermined. Since the CDR3 does not end with the conserved phenylalanine or tryptophan, this likely comes from a read error. No DNA is shown, since the ends of the CDR3 on it are uncertain; the CDR3 is the one TCRdb lists.

A modified ARM-PCR protocol with three rounds of nested PCR amplified TCRbeta. TCRdb reanalysed the multiplex PCR reads using MiXCR and keeps one entry per CDR3 protein. Of 120,000 to 150,000 distinct CDR3 sequences in the sample, around 66% were seen once. Germline V gene sequence: CDR1 SGHAT, CDR2 FQDESV (reference sequence). The CDR3 comprises 13 residues, both ends counted. No cell sorting was done before RNA was extracted from the tissue. V usage is TRBV11-1 and J usage is TRBJ2-1. Source material: lung tumor tissue. This clonotype was obtained from a man aged 55 to 70 with small cell lung cancer. The CDR3 is CASSLDGNNEKFS.